These 26 T cell receptor beta chains were all obtained from the same sample, sequenced in a study of identical twins. MiXCR, applied by TCRdb to the 5' RACE reads, yields one record per CDR3 protein. This table has approximately 210,000 distinct CDR3 sequences, approximately 9% appearing once. The sequencing input was memory (CD45RO+) T cells sorted from blood. The receptors come from a woman under 30 in good health.

The gene calls are TRBV6-1 and TRBJ1-1, with D possibly TRBD1 on 6 matching bases. Trimming left V 6 bases short and J 2 bases short, with 19 bases between. This CDR3 spans 16 amino acids. Germline values: CDR1 MNHNS, CDR2 SASEGT. DNA for the CDR3: TGTGCCAGCAGCTTCCTAAGGGGGGGAGGAAACACTGAAGCTTTCTTT. Protein product: CASSFLRGGGNTEAFF.

In its sample, this clonotype was seen a few times. V and J are TRBV11-2 and TRBJ1-2, with 9 bases lining up with TRBD1. The junction had 16 bases not matched to a gene; V was cut back by 6 bases and J by 5 bases. The CDR3 is made up of 17 amino acids. Germline lookup yields CDR1 SGHAT and CDR2 FQNNGV. The CDR3 DNA follows: TGTGCCAGCAGTCCTCTACAGGGGGCGAGGGGGACTTATGGCTACACCTTC. Translating it yields CASSPLQGARGTYGYTF.

The chain carries TRBV20-1 and TRBJ2-1; 7 nucleotides line up with TRBD2. Germline V gene lookup returns CDR1 DFQATT and CDR2 SNEGSKA (reference sequence). With 2 bases clipped from V and 5 bases from J, the junction kept 9 bases outside the gene matches. The CDR3 consists of 15 residues. The CDR3 DNA follows: TGCAGTGCTAGAAAGGCGGGGAGGGCAGACAATGAGCAGTTCTTC. Protein sequence: CSARKAGRADNEQFF.

There are many counts of this clonotype. The J gene is TRBJ2-5, the V gene TRBV24-1; possible D gene TRBD2, 6 bases. The CDR3 totals 14 residues. V was clipped by 3 bases and J by 0 bases, with 7 bases between them. Germline-derived CDR1 and CDR2 are KGHDR and SFDVKD. CDR3 residues: CATSDASDQETQYF. CDR3 DNA: TGTGCCACCAGTGATGCTAGCGACCAAGAGACCCAGTACTTC.

This clonotype appeared a few times. The CDR3 loop is CASSLRWTGELFF. The DNA of the CDR3 is TGTGCCAGCAGCCTTCGGTGGACCGGGGAGCTGTTTTTT. The chain is built from TRBV3-1 and TRBJ2-2; D remains ambiguous. This CDR3 has 13 amino acids. Germline CDR1 LGHDT, CDR2 YNNKEL (reference sequence). Trimming stripped 4 bases from V and 5 bases from J, with 8 bases between.

This clonotype has more than one count but fewer than ten. This chain connects TRBV6-2 or TRBV6-3 to TRBJ1-5; TRBD1 might be the D (5 bases). Germline-derived CDR1 and CDR2 are MNHEY and SVGEGT. V dropped 0 bases and J dropped 16 bases, with 13 bases sitting between them. This CDR3 contains 12 residues. The chain's CDR3 is CASSYSTGSPHF. The CDR3 DNA follows: TGTGCCAGCAGTTACTCAACAGGATCCCCCCATTTT.

This clonotype was detected ten times or more. The chain joins TRBV5-1 to TRBJ2-5; possibly TRBD2 for D (5 bases). V was cut by 2 bases and J by 2 bases, with 10 bases left in between. The CDR3 consists of 14 residues. Germline V gene data show CDR1 as SGHRS and CDR2 as YFSETQ. For the CDR3, the DNA is TGCGCCAGCAGCTTAGCGGCTCCACAAGAGACCCAGTACTTC. This encodes CASSLAAPQETQYF.

This clonotype was found many times. The chain combines TRBV24-1 with TRBJ2-1; 7 bases align to TRBD2. The V gene's germline CDR1 is KGHDR and CDR2 SFDVKD. Trimming at V came to 3 bases and at J to 4 bases, leaving 5 bases not matched to a gene. The CDR3 totals 15 residues. In DNA form, the CDR3 reads TGTGCCACCAGTGATCCGGCTAGCGGTTACAATGAGCAGTTCTTC. It translates to CATSDPASGYNEQFF.

This rearrangement joins TRBV5-1 to TRBJ2-1, with 9 nucleotides matching TRBD2. The CDR3 contains 16 residues. Germline V gene data show CDR1 as SGHRS and CDR2 as YFSETQ. The V gene end was trimmed by 3 bases and the J gene end by 4 bases; junction bases not matched to a gene: 8. CDR3 in DNA: TGCGCCAGCAGCTCGCTTACAGCGGGGGGATACAATGAGCAGTTCTTC. Its translation: CASSSLTAGGYNEQFF.

This clonotype has just a few counts. The chain combines TRBV29-1 with TRBJ2-2, with unresolved D. The CDR3 spans 11 residues. Germline values: CDR1 SQVTM, CDR2 ANQGSEA. The germline V and J ends were trimmed by 3 bases and 3 bases, with 2 bases remaining between them. CDR3 sequence: CSVDDTGELFF. The CDR3 coding sequence is TGCAGCGTTGATGACACCGGGGAGCTGTTTTTT.

This clonotype occurred a few times. The rearrangement uses TRBV29-1 and TRBJ2-1; weak D call: TRBD2 (6 bases). Trimming shortened V by 7 bases and J by 4 bases, and 11 bases separated the two germline ends. CDR1 is SQVTM, CDR2 ANQGSEA, per germline. The CDR3 spans 12 residues. The CDR3 here is CSALARYNEQFF. CDR3 DNA sequence: TGCAGCGCCCTAGCGAGATACAATGAGCAGTTCTTC.

The chain links TRBV20-1 to TRBJ2-7; no clear D. This CDR3 region has 12 residues. Germline CDR1 DFQATT, CDR2 SNEGSKA (reference sequence). V was cut by 0 bases and J by 5 bases, with 8 bases left in between. The CDR3 DNA follows: TGCAGTGCTAGAGAGTGGAGTAACGAGCAGTACTTC. Translated, it gives CSAREWSNEQYF.

This rearrangement joins TRBV5-1 to TRBJ2-5; 11 bases match TRBD1. The CDR3 is made up of 14 amino acids. Germline CDR1 and CDR2: SGHRS and YFSETQ. Germline trimming cut 4 bases from V and 7 bases from J; bases unmatched to any gene: 6. The CDR3 DNA reads as TGCGCCAGCAGCCCGGGACAGGGGGGTGCGACCCAGTACTTC. This gives the protein CASSPGQGGATQYF.

A few counts support this clonotype. The CDR3: CASSLGQDQETQYF. The CDR3 nucleotides read TGTGCCAGCAGCTTAGGTCAGGACCAAGAGACCCAGTACTTC. The chain links TRBV11-2 to TRBJ2-5, with D unresolved. In germline, CDR1 is SGHAT, CDR2 FQNNGV. Trimming took 1 base from V and 0 from J, leaving 6 bases between them. The CDR3 contains 14 residues.

This clonotype showed up many times. The J gene is TRBJ2-1, the V gene TRBV5-1; D is perhaps TRBD1 or TRBD2 (5 bases each). The CDR3 spans 17 residues. The V and J ends lost 4 bases and 0 bases respectively, with 17 bases between them. Germline-derived CDR1 and CDR2 are SGHRS and YFSETQ. CDR3 in amino acids: CASSKKMGVFSYNEQFF. Here the CDR3 DNA reads TGCGCCAGCAGCAAAAAGATGGGGGTTTTCTCCTACAATGAGCAGTTCTTC.

This clonotype was seen at least ten times. This chain connects TRBV7-9 to TRBJ2-1; 15 bases align to TRBD2. Trimming removed 5 bases from V and 9 bases from J; junction bases left unmatched: 5. This CDR3 contains 15 residues. Germline loops: CDR1 SEHNR, CDR2 FQNEAQ (reference sequence). The CDR3 reads CASSLGTSGRLEQFF. The CDR3 coding sequence is TGTGCCAGCAGCCTCGGGACTAGCGGGAGGCTTGAGCAGTTCTTC. The entire variable domain, with the rest obtained from reference TRBV7-9 and TRBJ2-1, is as follows: DTGVSQNPRHKITKRGQNVTFRCDPISEHNRLYWYRQTLGQGPEFLTYFQNEAQLEKSRLLSDRFSAERPKGSFSTLEIQRTEQGDSAMYLCASSLGTSGRLEQFFGPGTRLTVL.

This clonotype occurred many times. This rearrangement joins TRBV5-1 to TRBJ2-1; possible D gene TRBD2, 6 bases. This CDR3 contains 17 residues. Germline loops: CDR1 SGHRS, CDR2 YFSETQ. V was pared by 4 bases and J by 3 bases, with 20 bases between. The CDR3 reads CASSLQTSPGIYNEQFF. The CDR3 DNA follows: TGCGCCAGCAGCCTGCAAACTAGCCCGGGGATCTACAATGAGCAGTTCTTC.

This clonotype occurred a few times. The rearrangement uses TRBV5-5 and TRBJ1-1, with a weak D call TRBD1 (5 bases). There are 13 residues in the CDR3. V shed 2 bases and J shed 5 bases, with 10 bases lying between them. Germline V CDR1 and CDR2: SGHKS, YYEKEE (reference sequence). DNA of the CDR3: TGTGCCAGCAGCTTCACAGGAAAAACTGAAGCTTTCTTT. Translation gives CASSFTGKTEAFF.

This clonotype was seen at least ten times. V and J are TRBV27 and TRBJ2-5, with 7 bases matching TRBD2. Germline-derived CDR1 and CDR2 are MNHEY and SMNVEV (reference sequence). The junction had 13 bases not matched to a gene; V was cut back by 5 bases and J by 4 bases. The CDR3 extends over 16 amino acids. CDR3: CASSPFSSGRVETQYF. CDR3 sequence (DNA): TGTGCCAGCAGTCCCTTCTCTTCGGGGAGGGTAGAGACCCAGTACTTC.

This sequence joins TRBV11-2 and TRBJ2-7; D unclear. Trimming pared 1 base from V and 3 bases from J, leaving 10 bases between. Germline V CDR1 and CDR2: SGHAT, FQNNGV. The length of the CDR3 is 14 residues. The CDR3 region has the DNA TGTGCCAGCAGCTTAGTTAGCTCGCGCTACGAGCAGTACTTC. Its protein product is CASSLVSSRYEQYF.

This clonotype was seen more than once but under ten times. The chain carries TRBV5-1 and TRBJ1-2; D is ambiguous. Germline loops: CDR1 SGHRS, CDR2 YFSETQ. The ends were cut back, 1 base at V and 4 bases at J, with 23 bases in the middle. CDR3 length: 18 amino acids. The CDR3 nucleotides read TGCGCCAGCAGCTTGAAAGGGCTTCAACCACCACTACTCTATGGCTACACCTTC. Translation: CASSLKGLQPPLLYGYTF. The complete variable domain, with remaining parts taken from reference TRBV5-1 and TRBJ1-2, reads KAGVTQTPRYLIKTRGQQVTLSCSPISGHRSVSWYQQTPGQGLQFLFEYFSETQRNKGNFPGRFSGRQFSNSRSEMNVSTLELGDSALYLCASSLKGLQPPLLYGYTFGSGTRLTVV.

This clonotype has more than one count but fewer than ten. The chain uses TRBV2 and TRBJ2-5; D uncertain. The CDR3 is 13 residues long. Germline V gives CDR1 SNHLY, CDR2 FYNNEI. Trimming stripped 1 base from V and 10 bases from J, with 13 bases between. This CDR3 reads CASSEGQLMVQYF. The CDR3 DNA sequence: TGTGCCAGCAGTGAAGGGCAGCTGATGGTCCAGTACTTC.

This clonotype turned up a few times. The chain has TRBV6-2 or TRBV6-3 and TRBJ2-7; D uncertain. The CDR3 consists of 12 residues. V lost 8 bases, J lost 5 bases, and 13 bases lay in between. Germline V CDR1 and CDR2: MNHEY, SVGEGT. For the CDR3, the DNA is TGTGCCAGCGGCTACGTCCCCCACGAGCAGTACTTC. Translating gives CASGYVPHEQYF.

This clonotype was recorded a few times. The chain joins TRBV27 to TRBJ2-1, with D perhaps TRBD1 (6 bases). Trimming took 3 bases from V and 9 from J, leaving 18 bases between them. Germline CDR1 MNHEY, CDR2 SMNVEV (reference sequence). The CDR3 has 15 residues. The CDR3 nucleotides read TGTGCCAGCAGTTTGGGCGCAGGGGCCGATGGTGAGCAGTTCTTC. This sequence encodes CASSLGAGADGEQFF.

The chain joins TRBV3-1 to TRBJ2-2; 13 bases fit TRBD2. CDR3 size: 16 residues. Germline trimming cut 4 bases from V and 6 bases from J; bases unmatched to any gene: 5. Germline lookup yields CDR1 LGHDT and CDR2 YNNKEL (reference sequence). The CDR3 coding sequence is TGTGCCAGCAGCCCGAGAGGACTAGCGGGAGCCGGGGAGCTGTTTTTT. Translated, it gives CASSPRGLAGAGELFF.

In this sample, this clonotype turned up a few times. This CDR3 is CASSNHRGLGKLFF. The CDR3, as DNA: TGTGCCAGCAGCAACCACAGGGGGCTGGGAAAACTGTTTTTT. This chain uses TRBV21-1 with TRBJ1-4; no DNA check was done on the table's D call, TRBD1. TRBV21-1 is a documented pseudogene. CDR3 length equals 14 residues.